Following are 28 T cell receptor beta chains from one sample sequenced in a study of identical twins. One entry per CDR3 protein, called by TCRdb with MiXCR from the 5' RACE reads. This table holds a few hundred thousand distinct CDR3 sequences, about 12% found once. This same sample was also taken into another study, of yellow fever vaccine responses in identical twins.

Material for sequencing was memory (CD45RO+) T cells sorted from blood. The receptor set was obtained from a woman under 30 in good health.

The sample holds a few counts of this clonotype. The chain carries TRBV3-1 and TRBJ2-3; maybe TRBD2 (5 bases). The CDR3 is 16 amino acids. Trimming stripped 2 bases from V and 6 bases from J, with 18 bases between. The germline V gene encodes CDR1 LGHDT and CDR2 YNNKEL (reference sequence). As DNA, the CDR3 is TGTGCCAGCAGCCAATTAACTAGACAATCCAGGGATACGCAGTATTTT. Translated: CASSQLTRQSRDTQYF.

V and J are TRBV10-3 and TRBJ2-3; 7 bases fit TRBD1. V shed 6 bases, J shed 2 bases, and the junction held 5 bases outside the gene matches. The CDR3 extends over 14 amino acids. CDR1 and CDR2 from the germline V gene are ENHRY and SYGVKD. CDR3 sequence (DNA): TGTGCCATCAGCGCCGGGACAGCCACAGATACGCAGTATTTT. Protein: CAISAGTATDTQYF.

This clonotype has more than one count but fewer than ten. CDR3: CAISESELIGGRQLWQFF. For the CDR3, the DNA is TGTGCCATCAGTGAGTCGGAGTTGATTGGGGGACGCCAGTTGTGGCAGTTCTTC. The chain links TRBV10-3 to TRBJ2-1; perhaps D is TRBD1 or TRBD2 (5 bases each). V dropped 0 bases and J dropped 12 bases, with 27 bases sitting between them. Germline V gene data show CDR1 as ENHRY and CDR2 as SYGVKD. The length of the CDR3 is 18 residues.

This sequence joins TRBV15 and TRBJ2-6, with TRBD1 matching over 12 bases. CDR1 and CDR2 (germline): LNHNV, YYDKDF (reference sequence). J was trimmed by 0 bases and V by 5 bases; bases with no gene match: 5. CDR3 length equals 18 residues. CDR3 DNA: TGTGCCACCAGCGCGGGACAGGGGGCCCTCTCTGGGGCCAACGTCCTGACTTTC. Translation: CATSAGQGALSGANVLTF.

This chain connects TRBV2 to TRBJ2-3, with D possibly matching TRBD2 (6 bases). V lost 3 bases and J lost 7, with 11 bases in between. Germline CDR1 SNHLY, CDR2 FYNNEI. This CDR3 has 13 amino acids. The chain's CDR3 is CASSDRSGYTQYF. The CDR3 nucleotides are TGTGCCAGCAGTGATCGTAGCGGCTATACGCAGTATTTT. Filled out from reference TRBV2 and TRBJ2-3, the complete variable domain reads EPEVTQTPSHQVTQMGQEVILRCVPISNHLYFYWYRQILGQKVEFLVSFYNNEISEKSEIFDDQFSVERPDGSNFTLKIRSTKLEDSAMYFCASSDRSGYTQYFGPGTRLTVL.

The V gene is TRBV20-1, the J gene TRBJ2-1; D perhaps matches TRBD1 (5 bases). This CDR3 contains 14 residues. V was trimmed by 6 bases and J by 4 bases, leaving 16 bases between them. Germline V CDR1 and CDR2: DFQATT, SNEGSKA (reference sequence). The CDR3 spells CSARRGDWYNEQFF. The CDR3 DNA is TGCAGTGCCCGAAGGGGCGACTGGTACAATGAGCAGTTCTTC.

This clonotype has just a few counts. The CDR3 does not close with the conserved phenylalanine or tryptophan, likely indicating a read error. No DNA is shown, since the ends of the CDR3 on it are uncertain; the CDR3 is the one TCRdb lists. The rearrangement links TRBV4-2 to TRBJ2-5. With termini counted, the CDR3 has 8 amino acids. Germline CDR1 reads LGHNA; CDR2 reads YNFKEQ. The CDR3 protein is CASSFLRL.

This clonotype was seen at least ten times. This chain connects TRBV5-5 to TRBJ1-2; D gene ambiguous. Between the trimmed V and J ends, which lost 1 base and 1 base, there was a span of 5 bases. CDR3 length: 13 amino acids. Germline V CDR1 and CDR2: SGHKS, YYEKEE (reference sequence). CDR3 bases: TGTGCCAGCAGCTTGTACAGTAACTATGGCTACACCTTC. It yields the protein CASSLYSNYGYTF.

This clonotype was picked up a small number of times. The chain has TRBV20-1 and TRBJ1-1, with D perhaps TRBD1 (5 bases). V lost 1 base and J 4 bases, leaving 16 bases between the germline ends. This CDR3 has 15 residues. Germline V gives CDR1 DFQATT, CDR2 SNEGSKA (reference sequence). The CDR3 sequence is CSARGGLSRSTEAFF. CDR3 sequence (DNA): TGCAGTGCTAGAGGGGGACTCTCTCGTTCCACTGAAGCTTTCTTT.

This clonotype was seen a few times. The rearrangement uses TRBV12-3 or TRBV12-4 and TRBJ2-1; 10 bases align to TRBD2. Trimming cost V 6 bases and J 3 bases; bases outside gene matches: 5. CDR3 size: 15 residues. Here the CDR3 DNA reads TGTGCCAGCAGGGTAGCGGGGGGCCGCTACAATGAGCAGTTCTTC. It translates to CASRVAGGRYNEQFF.

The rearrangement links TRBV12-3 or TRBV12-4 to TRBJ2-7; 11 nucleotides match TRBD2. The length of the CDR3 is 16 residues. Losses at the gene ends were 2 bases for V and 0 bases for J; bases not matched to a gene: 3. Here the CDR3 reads CASSLRLAGSSYEQYF. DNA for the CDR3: TGTGCCAGCAGTTTACGACTAGCGGGGAGCTCCTACGAGCAGTACTTC.

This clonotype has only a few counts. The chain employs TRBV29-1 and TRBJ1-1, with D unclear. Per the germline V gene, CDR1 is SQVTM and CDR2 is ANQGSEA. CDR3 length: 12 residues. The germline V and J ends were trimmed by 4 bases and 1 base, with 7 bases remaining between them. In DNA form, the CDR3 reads TGCAGCGTTGTAGGCGGGAACACTGAAGCTTTCTTT. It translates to CSVVGGNTEAFF.

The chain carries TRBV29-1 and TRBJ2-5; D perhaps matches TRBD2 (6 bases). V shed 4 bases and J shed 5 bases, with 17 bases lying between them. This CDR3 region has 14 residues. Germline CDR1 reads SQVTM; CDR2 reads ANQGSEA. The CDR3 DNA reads TGCAGCGTTGTTCTAGCGCAAGGGTGGGAGACCCAGTACTTC. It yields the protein CSVVLAQGWETQYF.

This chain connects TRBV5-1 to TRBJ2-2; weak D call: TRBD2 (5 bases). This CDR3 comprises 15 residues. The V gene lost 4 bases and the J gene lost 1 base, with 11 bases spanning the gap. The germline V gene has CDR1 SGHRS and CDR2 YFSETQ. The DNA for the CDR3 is TGCGCCAGCAGCACGTTAGCGAGGAACACCGGGGAGCTGTTTTTT. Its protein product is CASSTLARNTGELFF. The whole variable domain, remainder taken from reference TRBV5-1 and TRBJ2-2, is KAGVTQTPRYLIKTRGQQVTLSCSPISGHRSVSWYQQTPGQGLQFLFEYFSETQRNKGNFPGRFSGRQFSNSRSEMNVSTLELGDSALYLCASSTLARNTGELFFGEGSRLTVL.

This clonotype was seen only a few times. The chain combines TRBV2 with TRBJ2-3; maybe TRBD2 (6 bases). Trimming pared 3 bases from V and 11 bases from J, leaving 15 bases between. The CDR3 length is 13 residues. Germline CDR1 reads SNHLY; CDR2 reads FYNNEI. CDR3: CASSDIRAGGQYF. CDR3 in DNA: TGTGCCAGCAGTGATATTAGGGCCGGGGGGCAGTATTTT.

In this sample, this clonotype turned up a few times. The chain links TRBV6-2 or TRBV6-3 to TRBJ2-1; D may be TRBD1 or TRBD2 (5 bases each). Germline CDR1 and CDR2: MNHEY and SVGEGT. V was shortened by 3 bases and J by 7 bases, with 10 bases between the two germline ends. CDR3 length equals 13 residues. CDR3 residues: CASSYGGWNEQFF. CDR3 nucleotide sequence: TGTGCCAGCAGTTATGGGGGTTGGAATGAGCAGTTCTTC.

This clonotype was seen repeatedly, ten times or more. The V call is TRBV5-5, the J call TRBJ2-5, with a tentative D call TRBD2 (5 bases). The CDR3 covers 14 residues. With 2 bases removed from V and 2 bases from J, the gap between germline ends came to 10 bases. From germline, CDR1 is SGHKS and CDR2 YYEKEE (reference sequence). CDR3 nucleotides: TGTGCCAGCAGCTTCCGGGGTCTACAAGAGACCCAGTACTTC. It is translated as CASSFRGLQETQYF.

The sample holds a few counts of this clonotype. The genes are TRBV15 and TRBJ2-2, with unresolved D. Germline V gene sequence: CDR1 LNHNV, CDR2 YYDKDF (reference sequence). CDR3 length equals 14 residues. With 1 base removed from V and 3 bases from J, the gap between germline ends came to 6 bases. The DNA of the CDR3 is TGTGCCACCAGCAGAGTTGGGGACACCGGGGAGCTGTTTTTT. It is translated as CATSRVGDTGELFF.

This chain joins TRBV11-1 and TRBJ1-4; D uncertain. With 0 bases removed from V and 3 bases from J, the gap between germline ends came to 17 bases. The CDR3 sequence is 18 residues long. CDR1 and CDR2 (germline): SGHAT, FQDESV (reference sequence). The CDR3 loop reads CASSLAVIMTGPNEKLFF. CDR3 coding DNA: TGTGCCAGCAGCTTAGCGGTAATAATGACCGGACCTAATGAAAAACTGTTTTTT. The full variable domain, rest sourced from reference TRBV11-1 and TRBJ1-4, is EAEVAQSPRYKITEKSQAVAFWCDPISGHATLYWYRQILGQGPELLVQFQDESVVDDSQLPKDRFSAERLKGVDSTLKIQPAELGDSAMYLCASSLAVIMTGPNEKLFFGSGTQLSVL.

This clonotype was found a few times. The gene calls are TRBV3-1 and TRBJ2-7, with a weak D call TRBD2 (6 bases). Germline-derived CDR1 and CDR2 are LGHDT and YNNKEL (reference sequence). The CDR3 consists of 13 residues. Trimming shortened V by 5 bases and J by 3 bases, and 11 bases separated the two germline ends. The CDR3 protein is CASSLMGGYEQYF. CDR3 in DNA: TGTGCCAGCAGCTTGATGGGGGGCTACGAGCAGTACTTC.

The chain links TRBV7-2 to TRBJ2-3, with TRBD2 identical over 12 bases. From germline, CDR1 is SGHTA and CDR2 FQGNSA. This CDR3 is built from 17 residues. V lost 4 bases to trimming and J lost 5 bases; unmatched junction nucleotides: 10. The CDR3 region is CASSSLLLAGGRDTQYF. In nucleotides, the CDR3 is TGTGCCAGCAGCTCCCTCCTACTAGCGGGAGGACGAGATACGCAGTATTTT.

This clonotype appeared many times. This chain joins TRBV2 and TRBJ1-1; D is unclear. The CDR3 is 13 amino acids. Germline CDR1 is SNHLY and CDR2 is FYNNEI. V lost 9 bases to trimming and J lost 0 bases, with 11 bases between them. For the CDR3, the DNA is TGTGCCAGTAGACTGGGGATGAACACTGAAGCTTTCTTT. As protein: CASRLGMNTEAFF. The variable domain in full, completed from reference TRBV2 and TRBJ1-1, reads EPEVTQTPSHQVTQMGQEVILRCVPISNHLYFYWYRQILGQKVEFLVSFYNNEISEKSEIFDDQFSVERPDGSNFTLKIRSTKLEDSAMYFCASRLGMNTEAFFGQGTRLTVV.

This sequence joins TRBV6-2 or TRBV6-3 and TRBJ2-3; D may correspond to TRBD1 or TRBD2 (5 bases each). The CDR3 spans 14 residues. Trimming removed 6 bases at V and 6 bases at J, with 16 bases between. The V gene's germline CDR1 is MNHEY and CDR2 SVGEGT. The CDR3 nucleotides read TGTGCCAGCAGAAATTCGGGACCCTCGGATACGCAGTATTTT. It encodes CASRNSGPSDTQYF.

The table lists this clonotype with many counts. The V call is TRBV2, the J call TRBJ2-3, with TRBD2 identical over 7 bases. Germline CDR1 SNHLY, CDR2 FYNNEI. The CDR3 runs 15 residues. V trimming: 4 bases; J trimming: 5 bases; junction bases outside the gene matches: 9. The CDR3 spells CASSVAGENIDTQYF. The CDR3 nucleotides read TGTGCCAGCAGTGTTGCGGGGGAGAATATAGATACGCAGTATTTT.

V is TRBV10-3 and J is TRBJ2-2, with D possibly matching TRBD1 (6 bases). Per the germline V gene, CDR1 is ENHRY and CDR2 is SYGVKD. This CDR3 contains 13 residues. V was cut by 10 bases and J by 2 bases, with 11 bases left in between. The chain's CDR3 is CATGTNNTGELFF. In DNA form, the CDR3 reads TGTGCCACCGGGACAAACAACACCGGGGAGCTGTTTTTT.

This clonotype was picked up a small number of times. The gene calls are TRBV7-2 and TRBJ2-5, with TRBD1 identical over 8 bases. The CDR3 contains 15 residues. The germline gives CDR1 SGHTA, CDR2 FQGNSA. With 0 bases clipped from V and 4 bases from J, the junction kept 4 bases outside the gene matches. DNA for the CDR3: TGTGCCAGCAGCTTAGCTGGACAGGGTCGAGAGACCCAGTACTTC. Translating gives CASSLAGQGRETQYF.

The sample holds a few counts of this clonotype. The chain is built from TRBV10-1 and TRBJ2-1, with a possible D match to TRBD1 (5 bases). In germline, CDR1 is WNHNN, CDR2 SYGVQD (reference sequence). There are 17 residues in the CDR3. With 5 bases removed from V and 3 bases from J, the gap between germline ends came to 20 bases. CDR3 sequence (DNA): TGCGCCAGCAGTAAATTGAGTAAGCAAGGGGTCTACAATGAGCAGTTCTTC. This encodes CASSKLSKQGVYNEQFF.

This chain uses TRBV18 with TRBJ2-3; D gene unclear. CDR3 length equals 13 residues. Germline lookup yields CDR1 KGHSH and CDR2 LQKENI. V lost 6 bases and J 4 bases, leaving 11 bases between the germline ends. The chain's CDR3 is CASSFNPADTQYF. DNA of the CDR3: TGTGCCAGCTCGTTCAACCCCGCAGATACGCAGTATTTT.